The clone carrying this T cell receptor (beta chain) turned up a few times. The junction does not match germline at one end; this may be a read error. This sample was included in a study of blood T cells in healthy people across ages. Germline CDR1 reads SNHLY; CDR2 reads FYNNEI. This CDR3 contains 14 residues. For the second PCR, which ran for 7 to 11 cycles, a sample-barcoded 5' primer and a J-beta primer mix were used. TCRdb called the 5' RACE reads again in MiXCR, with one record for every CDR3 protein. The top ten clones hold roughly 25% of a sample with approximately 790,000 distinct CDR3 sequences, less than 80% of them seen once.

This receptor was identified in a man aged 25-45 years in good health. V is TRBV2 and J is TRBJ2-5; 7 bases fit TRBD2. Sequencing was done on a sample of blood. The CDR3 DNA is TGTGCCAGCAGAGAAGCGGGGAGAGGGGAGACCCAGTACTTC. This gives the protein CASREAGRGETQYF.